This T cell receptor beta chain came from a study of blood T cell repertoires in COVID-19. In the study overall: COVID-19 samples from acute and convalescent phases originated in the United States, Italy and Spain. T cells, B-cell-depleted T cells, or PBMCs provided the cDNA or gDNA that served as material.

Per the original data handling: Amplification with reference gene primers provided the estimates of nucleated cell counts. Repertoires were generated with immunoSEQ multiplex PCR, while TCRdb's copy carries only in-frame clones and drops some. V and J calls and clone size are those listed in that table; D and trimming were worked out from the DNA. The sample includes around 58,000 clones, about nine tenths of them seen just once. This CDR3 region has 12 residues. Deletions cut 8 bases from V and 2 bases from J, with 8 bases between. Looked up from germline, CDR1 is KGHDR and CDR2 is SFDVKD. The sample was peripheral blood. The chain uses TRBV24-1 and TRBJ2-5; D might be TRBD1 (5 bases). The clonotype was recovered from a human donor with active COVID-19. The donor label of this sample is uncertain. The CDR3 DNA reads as TGTGCCACCATGGACATTCAAGAGACCCAGTACTTC. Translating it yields CATMDIQETQYF.